The present T cell receptor (beta chain) was sequenced within a study of shared clonotypes between healthy human individuals. Overall study results and limits: Donor scarcity curtailed the genetic and exposure-history diversity represented herein.

Concerning this clone itself: Its antigen is unknown.

Donors included only healthy HIV-negative adults lacking recent acute infections or vaccinations. CD4+ cell separation produced CD45RA+ naive and CD45RA-negative memory subsets. Original methodology: From ImmunoSEQ came sequences covering only the junction and carrying no quality scores, so filtering differed. This table comes from immunoSEQ multiplex PCR, and its TCRdb copy is limited to in-frame clones, with some not included. That table furnishes V, J and clone size, whereas the DNA furnished D and trimming. Here the sample spans some 1.5 million clones, 95% to 97% being singletons. Sequenced material: naive CD4+ T cells sorted from blood. Subset indicated: CD45RA+ positively selected. This receptor was obtained from a man in his thirties or forties in good health.

CDR3 loop: CASSLAGASKNIQYF. Written as DNA, the CDR3 is TGTGCCAGCAGCTTGGCGGGAGCGTCCAAAAACATTCAGTACTTC. The rearrangement uses TRBV7-9 and TRBJ2-4, with 7 bases aligning to TRBD2. Trimming at V came to 3 bases and at J to 2 bases, leaving 4 bases not matched to a gene. The length of the CDR3 is 15 residues. Looked up from germline, CDR1 is SEHNR and CDR2 is FQNEAQ (reference sequence).